Given below is one T cell receptor (beta chain) in context. The germline V and J ends were trimmed by 4 bases and 0 bases, with 16 bases remaining between them. Germline V gives CDR1 MNHNS, CDR2 SASEGT. The CDR3 loop spans 16 amino acids. The source of the sample is a study of blood T cell repertoires in COVID-19. Overall study context: Sources were T cells, B-cell-depleted T cells, or PBMCs; the material itself was cDNA or gDNA.

Sequenced by immunoSEQ multiplex PCR; TCRdb stores in-frame clones only, minus some. The repertoire holds about 270,000 clones, with 80% to 90% as singletons. The receptor was derived from a woman aged 25 to 39 with COVID-19, enrolled during active disease. The chain is built from TRBV6-1 and TRBJ2-7; D is perhaps TRBD1 (6 bases). Sequencing was done on a sample of peripheral blood. The CDR3 DNA reads TGTGCCAGCAGTGGATCAACAGGGCAAAACTCCTACGAGCAGTACTTC. Protein product: CASSGSTGQNSYEQYF.